Listed below are T cell receptor beta chains from one sample, sequenced in a study of blood T cell repertoires in COVID-19. Sequenced by immunoSEQ multiplex PCR; TCRdb stores in-frame clones only, minus some. The sample yields around 68,000 clones, over 75% seen once. The sample taken for sequencing was peripheral blood. These receptors originate from a man aged 50-59 years with active COVID-19. Both conserved end residues are part of each CDR3. Fields, in order: J gene, D gene, clone size, V gene, CDR3 DNA, CDR3 protein. D genes are given only for firm matches. Part of the rows lack a size; the others show once, few, many or a class for expanded clones.

j_call: TRBJ2-3; d_call: TRBD2; clone_size: -; v_call: TRBV27; cdr3_nt: TGTGCCAGCAGTTTCCGGGGACTAGCCTACACAGATACGCAGTATTTT; cdr3_aa: CASSFRGLAYTDTQYF
j_call: TRBJ2-6; d_call: -; clone_size: -; v_call: TRBV25-1; cdr3_nt: TGTGCCAGCGTCCTCTCTGGGGCCAACGTCCTGACTTTC; cdr3_aa: CASVLSGANVLTF
j_call: TRBJ1-2; d_call: -; clone_size: -; v_call: TRBV5-5; cdr3_nt: TGTGCCAGCAGCTCCGGGGGAAGCCCCTATGGCTACACCTTC; cdr3_aa: CASSSGGSPYGYTF
j_call: TRBJ1-5; d_call: TRBD1; clone_size: -; v_call: TRBV6-2/TRBV6-3; cdr3_nt: TGTGCCAGCAGTCCCAACTTTCTGAGACAGGGGGGTTGGGGCAATCAGCCCCAGCATTTT; cdr3_aa: CASSPNFLRQGGWGNQPQHF
j_call: TRBJ1-5; d_call: -; clone_size: few; v_call: TRBV12-2; cdr3_nt: TGTGCAAGTCGCCCTAGGAGGGGGACAGGGTTGTACAATCAGCCCCAGCATTTT; cdr3_aa: CASRPRRGTGLYNQPQHF
j_call: TRBJ2-7; d_call: TRBD1; clone_size: -; v_call: TRBV7-2; cdr3_nt: TGTGCCAGCAGCTTAACCGGGACAGCCTACGAGCAGTACTTC; cdr3_aa: CASSLTGTAYEQYF
j_call: TRBJ1-6; d_call: -; clone_size: -; v_call: TRBV24-1; cdr3_nt: TGTGCCACCAGTGACGGGTCTAATTCACCCCTCCACTTT; cdr3_aa: CATSDGSNSPLHF
j_call: TRBJ1-6; d_call: -; clone_size: once; v_call: TRBV6-5; cdr3_nt: TGTGCCAGCAGTCCAACCTATCGGGATTCACCCCTCCACTTT; cdr3_aa: CASSPTYRDSPLHF
j_call: TRBJ1-2; d_call: -; clone_size: -; v_call: TRBV29-1; cdr3_nt: TGCAGCGTTGAACCGAGATCCCCACCCAACTATGGCTACACCTTC; cdr3_aa: CSVEPRSPPNYGYTF
j_call: TRBJ1-1; d_call: -; clone_size: -; v_call: TRBV3-1/TRBV3-2; cdr3_nt: TGTGCCAGCAGCCTATCACAGGGAACAGGGAGCACTGAAGCTTTCTTT; cdr3_aa: CASSLSQGTGSTEAFF
j_call: TRBJ1-1; d_call: -; clone_size: medium-sized; v_call: TRBV28; cdr3_nt: TGTGCCAGCAGTCCCCCCTACTCTTCGCTGAACACTGAAGCTTTCTTT; cdr3_aa: CASSPPYSSLNTEAFF
j_call: TRBJ1-2; d_call: -; clone_size: once; v_call: TRBV7-2; cdr3_nt: TGTGCCAGCAGGCTAACTAACTATGGCTACACCTTC; cdr3_aa: CASRLTNYGYTF